The clone carrying this T cell receptor beta chain has more than one count but fewer than ten. Its target is unknown. The record originates from a study of blood T cells in healthy people across ages. Study findings and constraints: It was the long-lived donors that had more naive CD4+ cells and higher diversity than aged donors. Per million T cells, TCR beta diversity dropped about linearly as age rose.

Through a sample-barcoded 5' primer and a J-beta primer mix, a second PCR was run for roughly 6 to 12 cycles. Sequencing yielded, for each sample, at least 2.5 million paired-end reads carrying CDR3. TCRdb reprocessed the 5' RACE reads with MiXCR, giving one entry per CDR3 protein. Among fewer than 1,200,000 distinct CDR3 sequences listed, about 23% were seen once. Germline V gives CDR1 MNHNS, CDR2 SASEGT. The ends lost 3 bases at V and 4 bases at J; junction bases unmatched: 15. This CDR3 spans 19 amino acids. Separately, the same data were catalogued under a study of T cells of mothers and their children. From that study: Within related and unrelated pairs, thymic selection shapes TCR recombination output in a similar way.

What was sequenced was blood. The receptor's source is a girl aged 2 to 10 in good health. The chain has TRBV6-1 and TRBJ2-1, with 10 bases lining up with TRBD2. The CDR3 bases are TGTGCCAGCAGTGACCTTTCCTGGCTACTAGCGGGGATATACAATGAGCAGTTCTTC. This sequence encodes CASSDLSWLLAGIYNEQFF.